Each of the 18 T cell receptor beta chains below was sequenced from the same sample in a study of patients and donors after allogeneic stem cell transplantation. TCRdb itself ran the RT-PCR reads through MiXCR, one entry per CDR3 protein. Of approximately 200,000 distinct CDR3 sequences listed, roughly an eighth are singletons. Source material: blood, either unsorted or a sorted T cell fraction (not recorded which). These receptors came from a human donor who was either an allogeneic HSCT recipient or a stem cell or donor lymphocyte infusion donor (not recorded which). It is not recorded whose cells these are; they may come from a transplant donor.

V is TRBV5-1 and J is TRBJ1-1, with D uncertain. From germline, CDR1 is SGHRS and CDR2 YFSETQ. V lost 4 bases, J lost 0 bases, and 19 bases lay in between. This CDR3 region has 17 residues. The CDR3 nucleotides read TGCGCCAGCAGCCTCGCCCCGGCGGGGAATATGAACACTGAAGCTTTCTTT. Protein: CASSLAPAGNMNTEAFF.

A few counts support this clonotype. The J gene is TRBJ1-5, the V gene TRBV5-1, with 7 bases that match TRBD1. The V segment lost 4 bases and the J segment 4 bases; nucleotides outside the gene matches: 8. The germline CDR1 and CDR2 sequences are SGHRS and YFSETQ. This CDR3 is 15 amino acids long. In DNA form, the CDR3 reads TGCGCCAGCAGCCAAGATGGGACAGTTAATCAGCCCCAGCATTTT. This codes for CASSQDGTVNQPQHF.

This chain links TRBV18 with TRBJ2-3, with a weak D call TRBD1 (6 bases). CDR1 is KGHSH, CDR2 LQKENI, per germline. The ends were cut back, 5 bases at V and 5 bases at J, with 11 bases in the middle. This CDR3 comprises 13 residues. The CDR3 here is CASSSSQGDTQYF. The CDR3 nucleotides are TGTGCCAGCTCATCGTCACAGGGAGATACGCAGTATTTT. Combining the CDR3 with reference TRBV18 and TRBJ2-3 gives the whole variable domain NAGVMQNPRHLVRRRGQEARLRCSPMKGHSHVYWYRQLPEEGLKFMVYLQKENIIDESGMPKERFSAEFPKEGPSILRIQQVVRGDSAAYFCASSSSQGDTQYFGPGTRLTVL.

The chain recombines TRBV5-3 with TRBJ2-7; unclear D gene. TRBV5-3 is marked as an open reading frame, function uncertain. The V end lost 1 base, the J end lost 2 bases, and 10 bases lay between the germline ends. This CDR3 spans 14 amino acids. CDR3 sequence reads: CARSLRYIPYEQYF. DNA of the CDR3: TGTGCCAGAAGCTTGCGGTATATACCCTACGAGCAGTACTTC.

This clonotype was seen at least ten times. The chain is built from TRBV25-1 and TRBJ1-5, with 8 bases aligning to TRBD1. The junction had 6 bases not matched to a gene; V was cut back by 2 bases and J by 3 bases. The CDR3 is made up of 16 amino acids. Germline CDR1 is MGHDK and CDR2 is SYGVNS. CDR3 bases: TGTGCCAGCAGTGAAACCGGGACAGGCTCCAATCAGCCCCAGCATTTT. This gives the protein CASSETGTGSNQPQHF.

This clonotype appeared a few times. The rearrangement uses TRBV20-1 and TRBJ1-5; tentatively, D is TRBD1 (6 bases). The germline CDR1 and CDR2 sequences are DFQATT and SNEGSKA (reference sequence). The V end was cut by 3 bases, the J end by 9 bases, with 15 bases between. The CDR3 totals 13 residues. The CDR3 DNA sequence: TGCAGTGCTAGCACTACAGGGTCAGGGCCCCAGCATTTT. Translation: CSASTTGSGPQHF.

The CDR3 nucleotides read TGCAGCGTTGCCGCGTCCGGGGGGGAAAAACTGTTTTTT. Translation: CSVAASGGEKLFF. The chain joins TRBV29-1 to TRBJ1-4; perhaps TRBD1 as D (5 bases). Germline CDR1 and CDR2: SQVTM and ANQGSEA. This CDR3 spans 13 amino acids. V lost 4 bases and J 8 bases, leaving 14 bases between the germline ends.

This clonotype came up a few times. V is TRBV6-1 and J is TRBJ1-1; D is perhaps TRBD1 (5 bases). CDR1 and CDR2 (germline): MNHNS, SASEGT. The V gene lost 4 bases and the J gene lost 2 bases, with 17 bases spanning the gap. The CDR3 runs to 16 residues. CDR3 sequence (DNA): TGTGCCAGCAGTGTCGCGGCGGAGGGGCGAAACACTGAAGCTTTCTTT. Amino acids: CASSVAAEGRNTEAFF.

This clonotype came up many times. The chain uses TRBV4-2 and TRBJ2-2; 13 bases match TRBD2. Trimming took 3 bases from V and 6 from J; bases not matched to a gene: 10. The CDR3 spans 18 residues. Germline V lookup: CDR1 LGHNA, CDR2 YNFKEQ. The CDR3 loop is CASSQRLAGGPGAGELFF. The DNA of the CDR3 is TGTGCCAGCAGCCAGAGACTAGCGGGAGGCCCTGGGGCCGGGGAGCTGTTTTTT.

This clonotype was detected only a few times. The rearrangement uses TRBV15 and TRBJ1-5; 7 positions match TRBD1. V gave up 4 bases and J gave up 0 bases; unmatched junction bases: 3. CDR1 LNHNV and CDR2 YYDKDF come from the germline V gene (reference sequence). The CDR3 is 15 amino acids. Here the CDR3 reads CATSKGTVSNQPQHF. As DNA, the CDR3 is TGTGCCACCAGCAAAGGGACAGTTAGCAATCAGCCCCAGCATTTT.

This clonotype was counted between two and nine times. The gene calls are TRBV3-1 and TRBJ2-7; D tentatively reads TRBD1 or TRBD2 (6 bases each). Germline V gene lookup returns CDR1 LGHDT and CDR2 YNNKEL (reference sequence). The length of the CDR3 is 14 residues. Trimming left V 3 bases short and J 6 bases short, with 15 bases between. Here the CDR3 DNA reads TGTGCCAGCAGCCATTTGGGGGGCACAGGCGAGCAGTACTTC. It is translated as CASSHLGGTGEQYF.

At least ten counts were recorded for this clonotype. The J gene is TRBJ2-1, the V gene TRBV18; no reliable D call. Trimming stripped 0 bases from V and 16 bases from J, with 13 bases between. CDR3 length: 12 amino acids. CDR1 and CDR2 from the germline V gene are KGHSH and LQKENI. The CDR3 coding sequence is TGTGCCAGCTCACCACCGAACTACCGTGAATTCTTC. This encodes CASSPPNYREFF.

This clonotype has a count of ten or more. This CDR3 reads CSAPDWGGSADTQYF. In DNA form, the CDR3 reads TGCAGCGCCCCAGATTGGGGGGGGTCCGCAGATACGCAGTATTTT. The rearrangement joins TRBV29-1 to TRBJ2-3; 7 bases align to TRBD2. CDR3 size: 15 residues. The germline CDR1 and CDR2 sequences are SQVTM and ANQGSEA. The J segment lost 4 bases and the V segment lost 7 bases, leaving 14 bases of the junction unmatched.

In its sample, this clonotype was seen a few times. The chain is built from TRBV12-3 or TRBV12-4 and TRBJ1-5, with TRBD1 matching 10 bases. V lost 6 bases and J lost 4; bases outside the gene matches: 6. The CDR3 totals 15 residues. In DNA, the CDR3 is TGTGCCAGCAGACGACAGGGGGCTCGGAATCAGCCCCAGCATTTT. Protein product: CASRRQGARNQPQHF.

The chain recombines TRBV6-1 with TRBJ1-2, with a possible D match to TRBD1 (5 bases). The CDR3 runs 15 residues. V shed 6 bases and J shed 10 bases, with 24 bases lying between them. The germline CDR1 and CDR2 sequences are MNHNS and SASEGT. This CDR3 is CASSRDRTPSGVYTF. CDR3 nucleotides: TGTGCCAGCAGCCGGGACCGAACGCCCTCGGGTGTCTACACCTTC.

The chain uses TRBV5-1 and TRBJ2-3, with a tentative D call TRBD2 (6 bases). Germline V gives CDR1 SGHRS, CDR2 YFSETQ. Trimming cost V 0 bases and J 2 bases, with 10 bases left between them. The CDR3 totals 15 residues. CDR3 loop: CASSLARDFTDTQYF. The CDR3 coding sequence is TGCGCCAGCAGCTTGGCCCGGGACTTCACAGATACGCAGTATTTT.

This clonotype was counted between two and nine times. The chain recombines TRBV20-1 with TRBJ2-7, with 10 bases that match TRBD1. This CDR3 spans 12 amino acids. Germline V gene lookup returns CDR1 DFQATT and CDR2 SNEGSKA (reference sequence). V was clipped by 5 bases and J by 12 bases; unmatched bases: 10. The CDR3 DNA sequence: TGCAGTGCTCATGAAGGGACAGGGGCGAGGTACTTC. Translating it yields CSAHEGTGARYF.

This clonotype was observed at least ten times. The chain links TRBV7-3 to TRBJ2-1, with D possibly matching TRBD1 (6 bases). The length of the CDR3 is 14 residues. With 2 bases removed from V and 7 bases from J, the gap between germline ends came to 12 bases. Germline lookup yields CDR1 SGHTA and CDR2 FQGTGA. This CDR3 reads CASSLRQGMNEQFF. CDR3 nucleotides: TGTGCCAGCAGCTTACGCCAGGGGATGAATGAGCAGTTCTTC.